This T cell receptor (beta chain) was identified in a study of OX40 agonist ivuxolimab in advanced cancers. Turning to the study itself: The diagnoses of dose-escalation patients were hepatocellular carcinoma, melanoma, renal cell or head and neck cancer. The group had a mean age of roughly 56 years, ranged from roughly 20 to 80, and was 75% to 85% male.

TCRdb's copy holds only in-frame clones and misses some; the assay was immunoSEQ multiplex PCR. The sample has 99,000 or so clones, about four fifths seen once. The CDR3 covers 14 residues. The V gene's germline CDR1 is MNHNY and CDR2 SVGAGI (reference sequence). V lost 2 bases, J lost 6 bases, and 5 bases stayed unmatched. The receptor was derived from an adult with an advanced solid tumor such as melanoma, head and neck, liver or kidney cancer. The chain couples TRBV6-6 to TRBJ2-7, with TRBD2 matching 9 bases. Specimen: CD4+ or CD8+ T cells sorted from blood, collected in a trial of the OX40 agonist ivuxolimab. CDR3 loop: CASSYGGTSSEQYF. The DNA for the CDR3 is TGTGCCAGCAGTTACGGGGGGACTAGCAGCGAGCAGTACTTC.